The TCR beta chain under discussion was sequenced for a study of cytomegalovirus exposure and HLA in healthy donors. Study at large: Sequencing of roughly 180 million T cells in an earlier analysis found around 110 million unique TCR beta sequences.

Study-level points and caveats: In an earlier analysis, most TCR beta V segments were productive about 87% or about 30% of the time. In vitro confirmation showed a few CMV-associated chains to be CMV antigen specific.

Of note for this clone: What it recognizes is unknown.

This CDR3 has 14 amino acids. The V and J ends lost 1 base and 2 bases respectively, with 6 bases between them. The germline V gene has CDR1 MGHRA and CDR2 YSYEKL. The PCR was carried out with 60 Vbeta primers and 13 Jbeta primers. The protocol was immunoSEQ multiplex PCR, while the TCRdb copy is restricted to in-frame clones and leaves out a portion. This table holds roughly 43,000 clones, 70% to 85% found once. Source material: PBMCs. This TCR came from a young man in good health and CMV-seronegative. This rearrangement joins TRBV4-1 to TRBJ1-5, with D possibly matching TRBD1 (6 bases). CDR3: CASSQGTGNQPQHF. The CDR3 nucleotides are TGCGCCAGCAGCCAAGGGACAGGCAATCAGCCCCAGCATTTT.